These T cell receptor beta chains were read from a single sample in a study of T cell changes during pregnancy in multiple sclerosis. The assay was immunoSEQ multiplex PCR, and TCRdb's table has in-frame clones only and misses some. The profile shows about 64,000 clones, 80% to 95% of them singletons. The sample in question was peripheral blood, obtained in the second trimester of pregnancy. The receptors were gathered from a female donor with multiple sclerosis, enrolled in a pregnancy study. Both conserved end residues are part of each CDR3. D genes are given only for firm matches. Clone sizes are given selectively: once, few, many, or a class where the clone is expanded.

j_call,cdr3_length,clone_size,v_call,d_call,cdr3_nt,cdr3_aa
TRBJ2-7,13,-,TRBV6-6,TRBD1,TGTGCCAGCACATGGACAGGGGCCCACGAGCAGTACTTC,CASTWTGAHEQYF
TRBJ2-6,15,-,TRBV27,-,TGTGCCAGCAGTTTAGGAGCGGGCGGGGCCAACGTCCTGACTTTC,CASSLGAGGANVLTF
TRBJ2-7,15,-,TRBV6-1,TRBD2,TGTGCCAGCAGTGAAGTCACTAGCGGGGTTTACGAGCAGTACTTC,CASSEVTSGVYEQYF
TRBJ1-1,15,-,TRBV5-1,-,TGCGCCAGCAGCTTGGACACAGGGACGAACACTGAAGCTTTCTTT,CASSLDTGTNTEAFF
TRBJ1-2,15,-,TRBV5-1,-,TGCGCCAGCAGCTTGGCGTCAGGTCGGGATTATGGCTACACCTTC,CASSLASGRDYGYTF
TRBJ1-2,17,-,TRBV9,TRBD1,TGTGCCAGCAGCGAGGGGGACAGGGGACACACTAACTATGGCTACACCTTC,CASSEGDRGHTNYGYTF
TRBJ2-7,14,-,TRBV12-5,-,TGTGCTAGTGGTTTGGACAGGGGAGGCTACGAGCAGTACTTC,CASGLDRGGYEQYF
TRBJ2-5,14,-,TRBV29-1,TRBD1,TGCAGCGTCGGCCCGGGACAGATGAAAGAGACCCAGTACTTC,CSVGPGQMKETQYF
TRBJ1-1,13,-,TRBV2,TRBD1,TGTGCCAGCAGAGGACAGGGTGGCACTGAAGCTTTCTTT,CASRGQGGTEAFF
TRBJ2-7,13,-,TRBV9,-,TGTGCCAGCAGCGTAGGGTACGGCTACGAGCAGTACTTC,CASSVGYGYEQYF
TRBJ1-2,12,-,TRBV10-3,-,TGTGCCGGGTGGACAGATGTCTATGGCTACACCTTC,CAGWTDVYGYTF
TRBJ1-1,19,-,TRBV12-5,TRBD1,TGTGCTAGTGGTTTGACGATTGAAGGGGGCCCTATCTTTGACACTGAAGCTTTCTTT,CASGLTIEGGPIFDTEAFF
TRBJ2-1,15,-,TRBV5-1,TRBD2,TGCGCCAGCAGCTTGACTAGCGGGACGGGAAATGAGCAGTTCTTC,CASSLTSGTGNEQFF
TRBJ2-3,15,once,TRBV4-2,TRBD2,TGTGCCAGCAGCCTCGGGACTAGCTTCACAGATACGCAGTATTTT,CASSLGTSFTDTQYF
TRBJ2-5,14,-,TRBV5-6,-,TGTGCCAGCAGCTTGGTAACAGCCCAAGAGACCCAGTACTTC,CASSLVTAQETQYF
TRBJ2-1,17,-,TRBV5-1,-,TGCGCCAGCAGCCCAAATATTGACAGGATCTTATACAATGAGCAGTTCTTC,CASSPNIDRILYNEQFF
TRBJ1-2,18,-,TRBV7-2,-,TGTGCCAGCAGCCCAAGAGACGGGGGGAATCAAGCTAACTATGGCTACACCTTC,CASSPRDGGNQANYGYTF
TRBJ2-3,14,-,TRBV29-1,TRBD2,TGCAGCGTTGCAGCGGGAGTTGGCACAGATACGCAGTATTTT,CSVAAGVGTDTQYF
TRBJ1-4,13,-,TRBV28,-,TGTGCCAGCAGGAGACAAGCTAATGAAAAACTGTTTTTT,CASRRQANEKLFF
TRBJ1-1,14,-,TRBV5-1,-,TGCGCCAGCAGCTTGTCTCCAGGTACCACTGAAGCTTTCTTT,CASSLSPGTTEAFF
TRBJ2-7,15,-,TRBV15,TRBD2,TGTGCCACCAGCAGTGGACTAGCGGGAGGTGTCGAGCAGTACTTC,CATSSGLAGGVEQYF
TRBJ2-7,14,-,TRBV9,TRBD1,TGTGCCAGCAGCGTAGTGGGACAGGGTGCCGAGCAGTACTTC,CASSVVGQGAEQYF
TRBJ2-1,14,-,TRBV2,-,TGTGCCAGCAGAAAGGACAGTCAAAGTGATGAGCAGTTCTTC,CASRKDSQSDEQFF
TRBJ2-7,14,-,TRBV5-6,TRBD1,TGTGCCAGCAGCTTAGGGACAGCGTTCTACGAGCAGTACTTC,CASSLGTAFYEQYF
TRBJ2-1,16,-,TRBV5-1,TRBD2,TGCGCCAGCAGCTTGGCGACGGTAGCGGGAGTCGGTGAGCAGTTCTTC,CASSLATVAGVGEQFF
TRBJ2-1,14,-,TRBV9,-,TGTGCCAGCAGTGTGAGCGGCTCCTACAATGAGCAGTTCTTC,CASSVSGSYNEQFF
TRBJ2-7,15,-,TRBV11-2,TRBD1,TGTGCCAGCAGCCTAGGACAGGGACCGTCCTACGAGCAGTACTTC,CASSLGQGPSYEQYF
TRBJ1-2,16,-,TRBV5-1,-,TGCGCCAGCAGACCGCTCCAGGGGTCCTATAACTATGGCTACACCTTC,CASRPLQGSYNYGYTF
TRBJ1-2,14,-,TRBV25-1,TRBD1,TGTGCCAGCAGTTCCGGGACAGGGTGGAATGGCTACACCTTC,CASSSGTGWNGYTF
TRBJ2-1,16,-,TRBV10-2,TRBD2,TGCGCCAGCAGTGGACCACTAGCGGGAGTCGGAAATGAGCAGTTCTTC,CASSGPLAGVGNEQFF
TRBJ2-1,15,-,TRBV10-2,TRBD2,TGCGCCAGCAGTGGGGGGACTAGCTCCTACAATGAGCAGTTCTTC,CASSGGTSSYNEQFF
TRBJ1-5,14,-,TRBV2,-,TGTGCCAGCAGTGAAGTACAGAGCAATCAGCCCCAGCATTTT,CASSEVQSNQPQHF
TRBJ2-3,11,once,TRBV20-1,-,TGCAGTGCCGGGATTGGTGATACGCAGTATTTT,CSAGIGDTQYF
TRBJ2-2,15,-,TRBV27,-,TGTGCCAGCAGTTTGGAGAGCGGATACACCGGGGAGCTGTTTTTT,CASSLESGYTGELFF
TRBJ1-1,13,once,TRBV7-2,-,TGTGCCAGCAGCGCAGGGCCGAACACTGAAGCTTTCTTT,CASSAGPNTEAFF
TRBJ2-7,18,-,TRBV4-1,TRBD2,TGCGCCAGCAGCCAAGGACTATTGACGGGAGGCAGCTCCTACGAGCAGTACTTC,CASSQGLLTGGSSYEQYF
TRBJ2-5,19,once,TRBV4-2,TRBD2,TGTGCCAGCAGCCAAGGTCCGCTAGCGGGAGGGCCGGGGGATGAGACCCAGTACTTC,CASSQGPLAGGPGDETQYF
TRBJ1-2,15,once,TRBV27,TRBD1,TGTGCCAGCAGTCCCTCAGGACAGGGGGCAGGTGGCTACACCTTC,CASSPSGQGAGGYTF
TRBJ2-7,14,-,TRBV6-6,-,TGTGCCAGCAGCCCTGAACAGGGAACCTACGAGCAGTACTTC,CASSPEQGTYEQYF
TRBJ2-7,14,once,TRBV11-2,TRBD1,TGTGCCAGCAGCTTAGTACAGGGGAGCTACGAGCAGTACTTC,CASSLVQGSYEQYF
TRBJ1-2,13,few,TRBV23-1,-,TGCGCCAGCAGTCAAGCAGGGTGCTATGGCTACACCTTC,CASSQAGCYGYTF
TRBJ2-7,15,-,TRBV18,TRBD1,TGTGCCAGCTCACTCGGGACAGGGAAGGGGTACGAGCAGTACTTC,CASSLGTGKGYEQYF
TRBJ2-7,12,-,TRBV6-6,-,TGTGCCAGCTCTGGTGTACGAGGGGAGCAGTACTTC,CASSGVRGEQYF
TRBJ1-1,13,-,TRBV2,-,TGTGCCAGCAGCCCACAGCCAAACACTGAAGCTTTCTTT,CASSPQPNTEAFF
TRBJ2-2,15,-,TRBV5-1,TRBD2,TGCGCCAGCAGCCCCGGACTAGTGGGCACCGGGGAGCTGTTTTTT,CASSPGLVGTGELFF
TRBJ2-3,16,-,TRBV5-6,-,TGTGCCAGCAGCTTTCTAGAGCGTCCTAGCACAGATACGCAGTATTTT,CASSFLERPSTDTQYF
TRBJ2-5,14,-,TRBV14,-,TGTGCCAGCAGCCCTATGAGGTACCAAGAGACCCAGTACTTC,CASSPMRYQETQYF
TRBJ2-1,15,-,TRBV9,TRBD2,TGTGCCAGCAGCGCTAGCGGGAGGGCCGACAATGAGCAGTTCTTC,CASSASGRADNEQFF
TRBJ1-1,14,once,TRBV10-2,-,TGCGCCAGCAGTGATATCGGAGGGTTGAATGAAGCTTTCTTT,CASSDIGGLNEAFF
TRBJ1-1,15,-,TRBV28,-,TGTGCCAGCAGTGCATCGACGGGTCGAAGCACTGAAGCTTTCTTT,CASSASTGRSTEAFF
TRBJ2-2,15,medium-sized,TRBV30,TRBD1,TGTGCCTGGGGGTGGGGACAGGTCTTCACCGGGGAGCTGTTTTTT,CAWGWGQVFTGELFF
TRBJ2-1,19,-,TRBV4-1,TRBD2,TGCGCCAGCAGCCAGGGAGGGGCCCAGATGTTTGGGTCCTACAATGAGCAGTTCTTC,CASSQGGAQMFGSYNEQFF
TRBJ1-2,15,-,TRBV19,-,TGTGCCAGTAGTATGGCCATAGGACAGAACTATGGCTACACCTTC,CASSMAIGQNYGYTF
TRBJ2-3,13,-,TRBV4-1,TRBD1,TGCGCCAGCAGCCAAGATTCGGGACAGGGACCGTATTTT,CASSQDSGQGPYF
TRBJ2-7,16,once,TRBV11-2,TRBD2,TGTGCCAGCAGCTACCGGACTAGCGGGCAGGCCTACGAGCAGTACTTC,CASSYRTSGQAYEQYF
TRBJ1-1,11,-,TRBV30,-,TGTGCCTGGAACCGGGACACTGAAGCTTTCTTT,CAWNRDTEAFF
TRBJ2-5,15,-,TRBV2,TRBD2,TGTGCCAGCAGTGAAGGTTCTAGCGGACAAGAGACCCAGTACTTC,CASSEGSSGQETQYF